These 2 T cell receptor beta chains came from one sample sequenced in a study of blood T cell repertoires in COVID-19. Assay: immunoSEQ multiplex PCR; the TCRdb copy retains only in-frame clones and omits some. The repertoire holds about 380,000 clones, with around 84% as singletons. Sequencing was performed on peripheral blood. Every receptor here comes from a woman under 30 with acute or convalescent COVID-19.

This chain connects TRBV19 to TRBJ1-1; the match to TRBD1 covers 11 bases. V gave up 7 bases and J gave up 1 base; unmatched junction bases: 5. CDR1 is LNHDA and CDR2 is SQIVND in the germline V gene (reference sequence). The CDR3 loop spans 15 amino acids. The CDR3 sequence is CASNPGTGGNTEAFF. DNA of the CDR3: TGTGCCAGTAACCCCGGGACAGGGGGGAACACTGAAGCTTTCTTT.

About this clone: The sample carries other DNA sequences with the same CDR3. This chain uses TRBV5-1 with TRBJ1-5; 9 bases map to TRBD1. Germline CDR1 SGHRS, CDR2 YFSETQ. The CDR3 totals 14 residues. The V and J ends lost 4 bases and 4 bases, in that order; junction bases with no gene match: 3. The CDR3 region has the DNA TGCGCCAGCAGCCCCGGGACAGGGAATCAGCCCCAGCATTTT. Translating it yields CASSPGTGNQPQHF.